A selection of T cell receptor beta chains follows, all from one sample in a study of control samples from healthy donors and cancer patients. Sequenced by immunoSEQ multiplex PCR; TCRdb stores in-frame clones only, minus some. The sample comprises just under 100,000 clones, just over 90% of which are singletons, and roughly 8% rests with the top ten. The specimen sequenced was blood. The receptors were sampled from a young man in good health. The CDR3 runs from the conserved cysteine through the conserved F or W. The D gene is left open where the match is weak. Size tells how often a clone was seen (once, few, many) or the class of an expanded clone, and some rows leave it out.

D gene: TRBD1
V gene: TRBV18
J gene: TRBJ1-5
clone size: few
CDR3 protein: CASSPGQNNQPQHF
CDR3 DNA: TGTGCCAGCTCACCGGGACAGAACAATCAGCCCCAGCATTTT

D gene: TRBD2
V gene: TRBV5-4
J gene: TRBJ2-7
clone size: -
CDR3 protein: CASSLVSSGYSYEQYF
CDR3 DNA: TGTGCCAGCAGCTTGGTTTCTAGCGGATACTCCTACGAGCAGTACTTC

D gene: -
V gene: TRBV6-5
J gene: TRBJ2-1
clone size: -
CDR3 protein: CASIIGLTTTEQFF
CDR3 DNA: TGTGCCAGCATCATTGGACTTACCACGACTGAGCAGTTCTTC

D gene: TRBD1
V gene: TRBV7-4
J gene: TRBJ1-6
clone size: -
CDR3 protein: CASSPGGQGAPWNSPLHF
CDR3 DNA: TGTGCCAGCAGCCCAGGAGGACAGGGTGCCCCTTGGAATTCACCCCTCCACTTT

D gene: -
V gene: TRBV5-4
J gene: TRBJ2-3
clone size: -
CDR3 protein: CASSSLLGTDTQYF
CDR3 DNA: TGTGCCAGCAGCTCCCTTCTGGGCACAGATACGCAGTATTTT

D gene: TRBD1
V gene: TRBV5-5
J gene: TRBJ1-6
clone size: -
CDR3 protein: CASSLTGGASYNSPLHF
CDR3 DNA: TGTGCCAGCAGCTTAACAGGGGGCGCGTCCTATAATTCACCCCTCCACTTT

D gene: -
V gene: TRBV11-2
J gene: TRBJ2-1
clone size: -
CDR3 protein: CASSLVVGWVDEQFF
CDR3 DNA: TGTGCCAGCAGCTTAGTAGTGGGATGGGTTGATGAGCAGTTCTTC

D gene: TRBD1
V gene: TRBV4-2
J gene: TRBJ1-2
clone size: -
CDR3 protein: CASSPSGTGNYGYTF
CDR3 DNA: TGTGCCAGCAGCCCCTCCGGGACAGGGAACTATGGCTACACCTTC

D gene: -
V gene: TRBV10-1
J gene: TRBJ1-4
clone size: -
CDR3 protein: CASSPCNSQDNEKLFF
CDR3 DNA: TGCGCCAGCAGTCCATGTAACAGTCAGGACAATGAAAAACTGTTTTTT

D gene: -
V gene: TRBV2
J gene: TRBJ1-3
clone size: few
CDR3 protein: CASSAQANTIYF
CDR3 DNA: TGTGCCAGCAGTGCACAAGCGAACACCATATATTTT

D gene: -
V gene: TRBV27
J gene: TRBJ1-6
clone size: -
CDR3 protein: CASSFQVNSPLHF
CDR3 DNA: TGTGCCAGCAGTTTTCAAGTCAATTCACCCCTCCACTTT

D gene: -
V gene: TRBV18
J gene: TRBJ1-6
clone size: -
CDR3 protein: CASSPRQDLVSPLHF
CDR3 DNA: TGTGCCAGCTCTCCTCGACAGGATTTGGTTTCACCCCTCCACTTT

D gene: -
V gene: TRBV6-2/TRBV6-3
J gene: TRBJ1-1
clone size: once
CDR3 protein: CASSYSSGELIMNTEAFF
CDR3 DNA: TGTGCCAGCAGTTACTCGTCGGGGGAGTTAATTATGAACACTGAAGCTTTCTTT

D gene: -
V gene: TRBV4-3
J gene: TRBJ1-5
clone size: -
CDR3 protein: CASSQDYRLRNQPQHF
CDR3 DNA: TGCGCCAGCAGCCAAGATTACAGACTCCGCAATCAGCCCCAGCATTTT

D gene: -
V gene: TRBV19
J gene: TRBJ1-3
clone size: -
CDR3 protein: CASSARDLSSGNTIYF
CDR3 DNA: TGTGCCAGTAGTGCCCGGGACCTTTCCTCTGGAAACACCATATATTTT

D gene: -
V gene: TRBV18
J gene: TRBJ1-1
clone size: once
CDR3 protein: CASSPGSGTNTEAFF
CDR3 DNA: TGTGCCAGCTCACCAGGGTCGGGTACGAACACTGAAGCTTTCTTT

D gene: TRBD1
V gene: TRBV30
J gene: TRBJ2-1
clone size: -
CDR3 protein: CACPGQFNEQFF
CDR3 DNA: TGTGCCTGCCCGGGACAGTTCAATGAGCAGTTCTTC

D gene: -
V gene: TRBV18
J gene: TRBJ1-1
clone size: -
CDR3 protein: CASSNIRAGREAFF
CDR3 DNA: TGTGCCAGCTCAAACATTCGGGCAGGGAGGGAAGCTTTCTTT

D gene: TRBD1
V gene: TRBV14
J gene: TRBJ1-6
clone size: -
CDR3 protein: CASSQHWTGDSPLHF
CDR3 DNA: TGTGCCAGCAGCCAACATTGGACAGGGGATTCACCCCTCCACTTT

D gene: -
V gene: TRBV10-3
J gene: TRBJ1-1
clone size: -
CDR3 protein: CAIRDVGEAFF
CDR3 DNA: TGTGCCATCAGGGACGTCGGGGAAGCTTTCTTT

D gene: -
V gene: TRBV7-9
J gene: TRBJ1-1
clone size: -
CDR3 protein: CASRAAWANTEAFF
CDR3 DNA: TGTGCCAGCAGGGCGGCATGGGCGAACACTGAAGCTTTCTTT

D gene: TRBD2
V gene: TRBV19
J gene: TRBJ2-1
clone size: -
CDR3 protein: CASKRTSGGSSYNEQFF
CDR3 DNA: TGTGCCAGTAAACGGACTAGCGGTGGGAGCTCCTACAATGAGCAGTTCTTC

D gene: TRBD2
V gene: TRBV7-9
J gene: TRBJ2-7
clone size: -
CDR3 protein: CASSGPGLAYEQYF
CDR3 DNA: TGTGCCAGCAGCGGGCCGGGACTAGCCTACGAGCAGTACTTC

D gene: -
V gene: TRBV6-6
J gene: TRBJ1-1
clone size: -
CDR3 protein: CASSANKNTEAFF
CDR3 DNA: TGTGCCAGCAGTGCTAACAAGAACACTGAAGCTTTCTTT

D gene: TRBD2
V gene: TRBV4-3
J gene: TRBJ2-1
clone size: -
CDR3 protein: CASSQEFPARLWREDYNEQFF
CDR3 DNA: TGCGCCAGCAGCCAAGAATTCCCCGCCCGCCTATGGCGGGAGGACTACAATGAGCAGTTCTTC

D gene: TRBD1
V gene: TRBV2
J gene: TRBJ1-5
clone size: -
CDR3 protein: CASSLRRTGEQPQHF
CDR3 DNA: TGTGCCAGCAGTCTTCGTAGGACAGGGGAACAGCCCCAGCATTTT

D gene: TRBD1
V gene: TRBV6-5
J gene: TRBJ1-4
clone size: few
CDR3 protein: CASSYSGQLEKLFF
CDR3 DNA: TGTGCCAGCAGTTACTCGGGACAGCTAGAAAAACTGTTTTTT

D gene: TRBD1
V gene: TRBV6-2/TRBV6-3
J gene: TRBJ1-6
clone size: -
CDR3 protein: CASSQTGGGSPLHF
CDR3 DNA: TGTGCCAGCAGCCAGACAGGGGGCGGATCACCCCTCCACTTT

D gene: -
V gene: TRBV5-1
J gene: TRBJ1-4
clone size: -
CDR3 protein: CASNLAVGQVNEKLFF
CDR3 DNA: TGCGCCAGCAACCTCGCCGTGGGGCAGGTTAATGAAAAACTGTTTTTT

D gene: TRBD1
V gene: TRBV5-1
J gene: TRBJ2-1
clone size: -
CDR3 protein: CASSLGTGGEEQFF
CDR3 DNA: TGCGCCAGCAGCTTGGGGACAGGGGGTGAGGAGCAGTTCTTC

D gene: -
V gene: TRBV7-6
J gene: TRBJ2-1
clone size: -
CDR3 protein: CASSFGYSSYNEQFF
CDR3 DNA: TGTGCCAGCAGCTTTGGGTACAGCTCCTACAATGAGCAGTTCTTC

D gene: -
V gene: TRBV27
J gene: TRBJ1-1
clone size: -
CDR3 protein: CASSPRTEEPNTEAFF
CDR3 DNA: TGTGCCAGCAGTCCGAGGACAGAAGAACCGAACACTGAAGCTTTCTTT

D gene: -
V gene: TRBV28
J gene: TRBJ1-6
clone size: -
CDR3 protein: CASSLSGDSPLHF
CDR3 DNA: TGTGCCAGCAGTTTATCCGGAGATTCACCCCTCCACTTT

D gene: -
V gene: TRBV24-1
J gene: TRBJ1-2
clone size: -
CDR3 protein: CATGIRGSYGYTF
CDR3 DNA: TGTGCCACCGGGATTCGGGGGAGCTATGGCTACACCTTC

D gene: TRBD1
V gene: TRBV27
J gene: TRBJ1-1
clone size: once
CDR3 protein: CASSSIDRGLTEAFF
CDR3 DNA: TGTGCCAGCAGTTCCATCGACAGGGGATTGACTGAAGCTTTCTTT

D gene: -
V gene: TRBV11-2
J gene: TRBJ2-4
clone size: few
CDR3 protein: CASSLASSQNIQYF
CDR3 DNA: TGTGCCAGCAGCTTAGCCTCTTCTCAAAACATTCAGTACTTC

D gene: -
V gene: TRBV2
J gene: TRBJ2-1
clone size: -
CDR3 protein: CASRGPTGILVNEQFF
CDR3 DNA: TGTGCCAGCAGGGGGCCTACAGGGATTCTAGTAAATGAGCAGTTCTTC

D gene: -
V gene: TRBV5-1
J gene: TRBJ1-1
clone size: -
CDR3 protein: CASSWVANTEAFF
CDR3 DNA: TGCGCCAGCAGCTGGGTGGCGAACACTGAAGCTTTCTTT

D gene: TRBD1
V gene: TRBV7-2
J gene: TRBJ1-6
clone size: -
CDR3 protein: CASSRSQGARNSPLHF
CDR3 DNA: TGTGCCAGCAGCAGATCACAGGGGGCGCGAAATTCACCCCTCCACTTT

D gene: TRBD2
V gene: TRBV29-1
J gene: TRBJ2-7
clone size: -
CDR3 protein: CSVVGLAGVYEQYF
CDR3 DNA: TGCAGCGTTGTCGGACTAGCGGGGGTCTACGAGCAGTACTTC

D gene: -
V gene: TRBV6-4
J gene: TRBJ2-1
clone size: -
CDR3 protein: CASSDGGGHNEQFF
CDR3 DNA: TGTGCCAGCAGTGACGGAGGGGGCCACAATGAGCAGTTCTTC

D gene: TRBD1
V gene: TRBV29-1
J gene: TRBJ1-2
clone size: -
CDR3 protein: CSVRTGIYGYTF
CDR3 DNA: TGCAGCGTACGGACAGGAATCTATGGCTACACCTTC

D gene: -
V gene: TRBV5-1
J gene: TRBJ1-3
clone size: -
CDR3 protein: CASSLVTNSGNTIYF
CDR3 DNA: TGCGCCAGCAGCTTGGTAACAAACTCTGGAAACACCATATATTTT

D gene: TRBD1
V gene: TRBV6-5
J gene: TRBJ2-1
clone size: -
CDR3 protein: CASSYSRTGGSVEQFF
CDR3 DNA: TGTGCCAGCAGTTACTCTAGGACAGGGGGCTCGGTTGAGCAGTTCTTC

D gene: TRBD1
V gene: TRBV27
J gene: TRBJ1-5
clone size: once
CDR3 protein: CASSTHRGGSNQPQHF
CDR3 DNA: TGTGCCAGCAGTACCCACAGGGGTGGTAGCAATCAGCCCCAGCATTTT

D gene: TRBD2
V gene: TRBV18
J gene: TRBJ2-7
clone size: -
CDR3 protein: CASSAGTSGSEQYF
CDR3 DNA: TGTGCCAGCTCAGCCGGGACTAGCGGGAGCGAGCAGTACTTC

D gene: TRBD2
V gene: TRBV9
J gene: TRBJ2-2
clone size: -
CDR3 protein: CASTGGREANTGELFF
CDR3 DNA: TGTGCCAGCACCGGAGGTCGGGAGGCGAACACCGGGGAGCTGTTTTTT